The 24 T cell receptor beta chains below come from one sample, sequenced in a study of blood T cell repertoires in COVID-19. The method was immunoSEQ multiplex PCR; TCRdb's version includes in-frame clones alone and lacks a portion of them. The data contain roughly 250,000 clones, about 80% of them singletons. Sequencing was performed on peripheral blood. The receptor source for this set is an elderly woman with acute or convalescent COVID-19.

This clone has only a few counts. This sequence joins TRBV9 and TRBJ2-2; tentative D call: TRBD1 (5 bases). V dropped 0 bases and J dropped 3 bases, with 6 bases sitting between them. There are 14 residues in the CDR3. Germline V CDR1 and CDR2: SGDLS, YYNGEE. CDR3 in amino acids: CASSVGQYTGELFF. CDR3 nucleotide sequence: TGTGCCAGCAGCGTAGGACAGTACACCGGGGAGCTGTTTTTT.

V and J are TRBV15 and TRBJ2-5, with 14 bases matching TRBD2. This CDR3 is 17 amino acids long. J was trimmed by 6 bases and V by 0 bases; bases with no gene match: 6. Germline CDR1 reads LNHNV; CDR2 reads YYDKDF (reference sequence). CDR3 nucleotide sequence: TGTGCCACCAGCAGAGATTTGGGGACTAGCGGGGGAAAGACCCAGTACTTC. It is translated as CATSRDLGTSGGKTQYF.

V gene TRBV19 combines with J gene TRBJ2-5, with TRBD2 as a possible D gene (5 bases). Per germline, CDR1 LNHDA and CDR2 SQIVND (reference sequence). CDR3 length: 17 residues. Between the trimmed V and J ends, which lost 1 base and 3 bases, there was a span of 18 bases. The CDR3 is CASSIGHGMAGEETQYF. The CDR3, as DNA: TGTGCCAGTAGTATAGGTCACGGGATGGCAGGAGAAGAGACCCAGTACTTC.

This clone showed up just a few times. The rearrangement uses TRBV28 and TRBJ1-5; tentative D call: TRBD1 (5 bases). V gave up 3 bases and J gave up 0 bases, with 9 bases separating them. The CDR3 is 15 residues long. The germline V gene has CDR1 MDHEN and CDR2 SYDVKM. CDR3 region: CASSFRGTSNQPQHF. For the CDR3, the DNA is TGTGCCAGCAGTTTCCGGGGGACTAGCAATCAGCCCCAGCATTTT.

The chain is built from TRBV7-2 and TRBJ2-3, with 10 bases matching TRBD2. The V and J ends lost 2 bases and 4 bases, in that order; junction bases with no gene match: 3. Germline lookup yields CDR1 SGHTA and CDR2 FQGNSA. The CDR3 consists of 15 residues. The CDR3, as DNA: TGTGCCAGCAGCTTAATGAGCGGGGGGGCAGATACGCAGTATTTT. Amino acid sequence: CASSLMSGGADTQYF.

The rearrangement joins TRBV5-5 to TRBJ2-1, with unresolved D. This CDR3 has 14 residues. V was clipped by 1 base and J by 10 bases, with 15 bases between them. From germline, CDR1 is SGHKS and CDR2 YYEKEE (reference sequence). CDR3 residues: CASSLNGLEWEQFF. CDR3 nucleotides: TGTGCCAGCAGCTTGAACGGTCTAGAGTGGGAGCAGTTCTTC.

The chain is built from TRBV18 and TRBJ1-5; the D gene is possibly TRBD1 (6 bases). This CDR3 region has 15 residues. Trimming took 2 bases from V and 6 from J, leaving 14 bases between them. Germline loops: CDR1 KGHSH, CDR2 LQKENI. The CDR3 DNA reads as TGTGCCAGCTCACCAACAGGGACGGGACGTCAGCCCCAGCATTTT. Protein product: CASSPTGTGRQPQHF.

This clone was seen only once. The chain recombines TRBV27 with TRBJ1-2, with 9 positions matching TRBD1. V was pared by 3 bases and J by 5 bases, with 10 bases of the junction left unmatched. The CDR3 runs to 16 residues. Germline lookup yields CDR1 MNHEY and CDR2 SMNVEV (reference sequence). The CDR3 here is CASSLRTGAFGYGYTF. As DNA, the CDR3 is TGTGCCAGCAGTTTGCGGACAGGGGCCTTCGGATATGGCTACACCTTC.

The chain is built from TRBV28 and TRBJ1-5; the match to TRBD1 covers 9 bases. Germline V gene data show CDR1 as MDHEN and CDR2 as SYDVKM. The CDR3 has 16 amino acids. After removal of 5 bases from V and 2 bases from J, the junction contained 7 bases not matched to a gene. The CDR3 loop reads CASSKGTGKGNQPQHF. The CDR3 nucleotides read TGTGCCAGCAGTAAGGGGACAGGGAAGGGCAATCAGCCCCAGCATTTT.

The CDR3 here is CASSGGVGYTF. The CDR3 nucleotides are TGTGCCAGCAGCGGAGGGGTCGGCTACACCTTC. The chain couples TRBV3-1 (or the pseudogene TRBV3-2) to TRBJ1-2; tentatively, D is TRBD1 (5 bases). The CDR3 has 11 amino acids. Trimming removed 5 bases from V and 8 bases from J, with 9 bases in between. CDR1 LGHDT and CDR2 YNNKEL come from the germline V gene (reference sequence).

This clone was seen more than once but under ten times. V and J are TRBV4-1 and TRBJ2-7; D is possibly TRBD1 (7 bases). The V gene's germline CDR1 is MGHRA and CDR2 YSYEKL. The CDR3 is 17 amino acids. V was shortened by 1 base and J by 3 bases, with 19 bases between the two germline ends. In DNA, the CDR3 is TGCGCCAGCAGCCAAGGGGCGGGGCGGGACAGATACTACGAGCAGTACTTC. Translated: CASSQGAGRDRYYEQYF.

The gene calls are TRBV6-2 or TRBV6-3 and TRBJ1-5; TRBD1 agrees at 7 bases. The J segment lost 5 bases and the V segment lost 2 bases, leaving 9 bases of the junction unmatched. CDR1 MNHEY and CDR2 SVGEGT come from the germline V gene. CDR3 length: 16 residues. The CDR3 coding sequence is TGTGCCAGCAGTTACAGCGACAGGGTTGGAGATCAGCCCCAGCATTTT. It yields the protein CASSYSDRVGDQPQHF.

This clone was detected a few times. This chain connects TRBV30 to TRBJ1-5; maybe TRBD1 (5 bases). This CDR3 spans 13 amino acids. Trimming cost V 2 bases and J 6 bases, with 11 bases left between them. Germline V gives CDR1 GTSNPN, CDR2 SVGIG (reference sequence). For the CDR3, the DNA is TGTGCCTGGAGTCCAGACAGTTCTCAGCCCCAGCATTTT. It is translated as CAWSPDSSQPQHF.

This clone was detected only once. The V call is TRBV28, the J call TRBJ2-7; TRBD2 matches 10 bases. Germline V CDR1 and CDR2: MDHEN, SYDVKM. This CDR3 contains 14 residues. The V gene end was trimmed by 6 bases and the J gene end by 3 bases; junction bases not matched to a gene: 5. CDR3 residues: CASRPSGGHYEQYF. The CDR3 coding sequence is TGTGCCAGCAGACCTAGCGGGGGCCACTACGAGCAGTACTTC.

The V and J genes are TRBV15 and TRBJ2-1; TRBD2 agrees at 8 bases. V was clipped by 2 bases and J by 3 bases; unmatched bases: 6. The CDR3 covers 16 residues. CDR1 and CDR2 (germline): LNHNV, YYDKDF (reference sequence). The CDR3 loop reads CATSRTTSGVYNEQFF. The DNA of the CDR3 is TGTGCCACCAGCAGAACTACTAGCGGAGTCTACAATGAGCAGTTCTTC.

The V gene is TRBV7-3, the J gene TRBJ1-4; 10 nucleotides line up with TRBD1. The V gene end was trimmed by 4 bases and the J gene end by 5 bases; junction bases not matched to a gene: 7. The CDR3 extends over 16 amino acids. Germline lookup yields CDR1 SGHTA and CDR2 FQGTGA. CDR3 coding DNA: TGTGCCAGCAGCTCCGGGACAGGGGTACCGAATGAAAAACTGTTTTTT. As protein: CASSSGTGVPNEKLFF.

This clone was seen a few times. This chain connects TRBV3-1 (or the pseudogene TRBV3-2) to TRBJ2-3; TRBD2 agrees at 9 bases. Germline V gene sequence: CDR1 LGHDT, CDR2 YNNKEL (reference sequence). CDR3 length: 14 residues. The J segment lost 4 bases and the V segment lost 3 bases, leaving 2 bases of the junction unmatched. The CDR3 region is CASSQVAGADTQYF. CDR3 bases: TGTGCCAGCAGCCAGGTAGCGGGAGCAGATACGCAGTATTTT.

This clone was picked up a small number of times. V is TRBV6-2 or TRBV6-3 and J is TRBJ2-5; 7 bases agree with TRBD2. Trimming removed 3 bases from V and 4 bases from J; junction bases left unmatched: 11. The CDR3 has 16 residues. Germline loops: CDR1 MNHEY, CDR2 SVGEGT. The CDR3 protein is CASSYPPGGGIETQYF. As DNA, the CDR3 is TGTGCCAGCAGTTATCCCCCAGGCGGGGGAATAGAGACCCAGTACTTC.

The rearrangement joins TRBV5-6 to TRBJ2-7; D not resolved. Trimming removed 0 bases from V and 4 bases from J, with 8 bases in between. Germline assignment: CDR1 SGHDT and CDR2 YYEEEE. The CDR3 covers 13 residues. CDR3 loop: CASSLVSVYEQYF. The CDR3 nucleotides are TGTGCCAGCAGCTTGGTGTCGGTTTACGAGCAGTACTTC.

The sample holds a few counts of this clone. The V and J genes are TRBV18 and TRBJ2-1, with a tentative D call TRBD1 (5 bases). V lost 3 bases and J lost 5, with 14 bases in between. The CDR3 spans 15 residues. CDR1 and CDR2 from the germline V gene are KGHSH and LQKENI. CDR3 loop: CASSPSRGADNEQFF. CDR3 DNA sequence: TGTGCCAGCTCACCGTCAAGGGGCGCCGACAATGAGCAGTTCTTC.

CDR3 nucleotides: TGTGCCAGCAGCTTCGCTACAGGGGGAAGTACTGAAGCTTTCTTT. Protein sequence: CASSFATGGSTEAFF. The gene calls are TRBV11-2 and TRBJ1-1; TRBD1 matches 8 bases. Germline CDR1 is SGHAT and CDR2 is FQNNGV. V gave up 3 bases and J gave up 5 bases; unmatched junction bases: 8. There are 15 residues in the CDR3.

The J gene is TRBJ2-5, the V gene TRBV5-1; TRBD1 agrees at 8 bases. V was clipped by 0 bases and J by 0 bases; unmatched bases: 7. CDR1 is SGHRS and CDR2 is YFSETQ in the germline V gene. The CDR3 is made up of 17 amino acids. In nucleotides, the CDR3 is TGCGCCAGCAGCTTGGTGGTGGGACAGGCCAACCAAGAGACCCAGTACTTC. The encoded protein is CASSLVVGQANQETQYF.

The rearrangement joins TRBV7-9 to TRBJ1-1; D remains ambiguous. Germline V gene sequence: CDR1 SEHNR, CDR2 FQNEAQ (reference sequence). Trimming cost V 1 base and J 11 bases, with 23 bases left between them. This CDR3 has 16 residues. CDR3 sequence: CASSLEQQNSPKAAFF. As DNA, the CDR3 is TGTGCCAGCAGCTTAGAACAACAGAACAGCCCCAAGGCCGCTTTCTTT.

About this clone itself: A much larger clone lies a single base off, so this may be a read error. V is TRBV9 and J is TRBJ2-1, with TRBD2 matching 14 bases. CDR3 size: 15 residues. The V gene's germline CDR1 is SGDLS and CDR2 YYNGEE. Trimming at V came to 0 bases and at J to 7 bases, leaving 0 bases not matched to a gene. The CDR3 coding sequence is TGTGCCAGCAGCGTAGGACTAGCGGGAGGGAATGAGCAGTTCTTC. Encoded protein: CASSVGLAGGNEQFF.